Reported below is one TCR beta chain. The sample is drawn from a study of somatic mutations in cytotoxic T cells in rheumatoid arthritis. Study-level information: In some cases, T-cell populations stained with V beta antibodies were flow-sorted at nearly 100% purity, and these included V beta1+ cells sequenced for TCRB.

CDR3 length: 14 residues. Germline lookup yields CDR1 ENHRY and CDR2 SYGVKD. With 2 bases clipped from V and 3 bases from J, the junction kept 4 bases outside the gene matches. The method was immunoSEQ multiplex PCR; TCRdb's version includes in-frame clones alone and lacks a portion of them. This table has about 20,000 clones, 85% appearing once. By positive magnetic bead selection, CD4+ and CD8+ cells were isolated, and their purity was checked by flow cytometry. This TCR derives from a woman aged 40 to 50 with rheumatoid arthritis. The sample comprised CD8+ T cells sorted from blood. The rearrangement joins TRBV10-3 to TRBJ2-7; 7 positions match TRBD1. CDR3 nucleotides: TGTGCCATCAGTGAGACAGGGGATTTCTACGAGCAGTACTTC. It codes for CAISETGDFYEQYF.